A selection of T cell receptor beta chains follows, all from one sample in a study of T-cell memory formation after mild COVID-19. TCRdb re-derived calls from the 5' RACE reads in MiXCR, one entry per CDR3 protein. The table has under 400,000 distinct CDR3 sequences, 25% to 30% seen once. Sequenced input: PBMCs or a T cell subset sorted from them (not recorded which). These receptors came from an adult woman who had mild COVID-19 (a few samples of this study predate the infection). Cell type and time point are not known. Each CDR3 is given with its conserved first and last residue. A D gene is named only where the DNA matches it firmly. Part of the rows lack a size; the others show once, few, many or a class for expanded clones.

d_call,j_call,clone_size,v_call,cdr3_nt,cdr3_aa
-,TRBJ2-1,few,TRBV7-2,TGTGCCAGCAGCCACGGGGTTGGTGAGCAGTTCTTC,CASSHGVGEQFF
TRBD1,TRBJ1-4,once,TRBV7-9,TGTGCCAGCAGCTTACCCGACAGGGGAGGTCTCGGAAAACTGTTTTTT,CASSLPDRGGLGKLFF
-,TRBJ1-1,-,TRBV10-3,TGTGCCACCCGTCAGAATCTAAACACTGAAGCTTTCTTT,CATRQNLNTEAFF
-,TRBJ2-1,few,TRBV4-1,TGCGCCAGCAGCCAACCCGATGGGGCTAGCCGCAATGAGCAGTTCTTC,CASSQPDGASRNEQFF
-,TRBJ1-1,many,TRBV19,TGTGCCAGTAGTAAGGGTTACACTGAAGCTTTCTTT,CASSKGYTEAFF
TRBD1,TRBJ2-2,-,TRBV2,TGTGCCAGCACCGGACAGGGGGGTGCCGGGGAGCTGTTTTTT,CASTGQGGAGELFF
-,TRBJ2-7,few,TRBV7-6,TGTGCCAGCAGCTCCGAAGGGGGGCGGGAGCAGTACTTC,CASSSEGGREQYF
-,TRBJ1-2,few,TRBV12-3/TRBV12-4,TGTGCCAGCAGTTTAAGCGGGGCAGGGCCCTATGGCTACACCTTC,CASSLSGAGPYGYTF
-,TRBJ1-1,-,TRBV20-1,TGCAGTGCTAGGGATGGACGCGTAAGAGGGGCTTTCTTT,CSARDGRVRGAFF
-,TRBJ1-1,few,TRBV6-1,TGTGCCAGCAGAGGGGCCTTCATGAACACTGAAGCTTTCTTT,CASRGAFMNTEAFF
TRBD1,TRBJ2-7,few,TRBV12-3/TRBV12-4,TGTGCCAGCAGGCCACAGGGGGCCCCCCACGAGCAGTACTTC,CASRPQGAPHEQYF
TRBD2,TRBJ2-3,many,TRBV6-2/TRBV6-3,TGTGCCAGCAGAAAGATGGGACTAGCGGGAGCAGATACGCAGTATTTT,CASRKMGLAGADTQYF
TRBD1,TRBJ2-2,few,TRBV5-1,TGCGCCAGCAGACCCCAGGGGGCACGCACCGGGGAGCTGTTTTTT,CASRPQGARTGELFF
-,TRBJ1-1,few,TRBV12-3/TRBV12-4,TGTGCCAGCAGACCCGTGAGGGCCGCTGAAGCTTTCTTT,CASRPVRAAEAFF
-,TRBJ2-2,-,TRBV9,TGTGCCAGCAGCGTAGAAATCGGGGAGCTGTTTTTT,CASSVEIGELFF
-,TRBJ2-7,-,TRBV12-3/TRBV12-4,TGTGCCAGCAGTTCCACTGCCCGCGAGCAGTACTTC,CASSSTAREQYF
TRBD2,TRBJ2-3,few,TRBV7-2,TGTGCCAGCAGCTTAGGACTAGCGGCGGGAGATACGCAGTATTTT,CASSLGLAAGDTQYF
-,TRBJ2-1,-,TRBV25-1,TGTGCCAGCAGAGCAAGCTCCTACAATGAGCAGTTCTTC,CASRASSYNEQFF
-,TRBJ2-1,few,TRBV18,TGTGCCAGCTCACCCGTCATCGGGGCGAATGAGCAGTTCTTC,CASSPVIGANEQFF
TRBD2,TRBJ2-1,few,TRBV7-8,TGTGCCAGCAGCCCGACTAGCGGGAGAGGTTTCAGTAATGAGCAGTTCTTC,CASSPTSGRGFSNEQFF
-,TRBJ2-3,-,TRBV5-5,TGTGCCAGCAGCTTGGATAGCAGGGTCTCAGATACGCAGTATTTT,CASSLDSRVSDTQYF
-,TRBJ2-7,-,TRBV20-1,TGCAGTGCTAGTCCGGTCGGCGAAAACTACGAGCAGTACTTC,CSASPVGENYEQYF
-,TRBJ2-3,-,TRBV12-3/TRBV12-4,TGTGCCAGCAGTTTAGCGCGGGACTTCACAGATACGCAGTATTTT,CASSLARDFTDTQYF
TRBD2,TRBJ2-3,few,TRBV3-1,TGTGCCAGCAGCAAACGATTCTTAGCGGGAACGGATACGCAGTATTTT,CASSKRFLAGTDTQYF
TRBD2,TRBJ2-1,-,TRBV24-1,TGTGCCACCAGGCGGACTAGCGGGAGGGACAATGAGCAGTTCTTC,CATRRTSGRDNEQFF
-,TRBJ1-6,-,TRBV7-2,TGTGCCAGCAGCGTACGACCAGCGAGGTCACCCCTCCACTTT,CASSVRPARSPLHF
-,TRBJ1-1,-,TRBV18,TGTGCCAGCTCAAAAACGGGGGGCATCTCGAACACTGAAGCTTTCTTT,CASSKTGGISNTEAFF
-,TRBJ2-1,-,TRBV6-2/TRBV6-3,TGTGCCAGCGGGACTGACAGGGCTGGCGAGCAGTTCTTC,CASGTDRAGEQFF
-,TRBJ2-7,once,TRBV5-1,TGCGCCAGCAGCTTGACGGCCGATCTCGAGCAGTACTTC,CASSLTADLEQYF
TRBD2,TRBJ2-7,few,TRBV4-3,TGCGCCAGCAGCCAAGATGCTAGCGGGACCATCCCGTACGAGCAGTACTTC,CASSQDASGTIPYEQYF
-,TRBJ1-6,-,TRBV12-3/TRBV12-4,TGTGCCAGCAGTTTAGCGCGAGTCGGGCCGAGGTCACCCCTCAACTTT,CASSLARVGPRSPLNF
-,TRBJ2-2,-,TRBV21-1,TGTGCCAGCAGCAAAGACCTCTCCGGGAGAACCTGGGAGCTGTTTTTT,CASSKDLSGRTWELFF
-,TRBJ1-1,few,TRBV2,TGTGCCAGCAGAGGCACTGAAGCTTTCTTT,CASRGTEAFF
-,TRBJ2-5,few,TRBV20-1,TGCAGTGCTAGAGATCTTGGGGGCAGGTACTTC,CSARDLGGRYF
-,TRBJ1-2,-,TRBV28,TGTGCCAGCAGAGAGGGGACGCAGGTCCATGGCTACACCTTC,CASREGTQVHGYTF
-,TRBJ2-7,-,TRBV6-5,TGTGCCAGCAGTCCCAACCCATGGGGCGAGCAGTACTTC,CASSPNPWGEQYF
TRBD1,TRBJ1-5,-,TRBV5-6,TGTGCCAGCAGCCGGGACAGAAATCAGCCCCAGCATTTT,CASSRDRNQPQHF
TRBD2,TRBJ2-3,-,TRBV9,TGTGCCAGCAGCTCCCGCTTTGCTCTAGCGGGAAGCACAGATACGCAGTATTTT,CASSSRFALAGSTDTQYF
-,TRBJ1-1,few,TRBV6-2/TRBV6-3,TGTGCCAGCGTTTACATCCAATCAGGTGAAGCTTTCTTT,CASVYIQSGEAFF
TRBD2,TRBJ2-1,-,TRBV5-1,TGCGCCAGCAGCAGCGGGGACTATGTGGATGATGAGCAGTTCTTC,CASSSGDYVDDEQFF
-,TRBJ2-4,-,TRBV7-2,TGTGCCAGCAGCTTATTTAACTATAATTTGGATAAGTACTTC,CASSLFNYNLDKYF
-,TRBJ2-3,-,TRBV15,TGTGCCACCAGCAGAGATCAGACAGGAGCCACAGATACGCAGTATTTT,CATSRDQTGATDTQYF
-,TRBJ1-1,few,TRBV20-1,TGCAGTGCTAGAAACGCCATGGACGGCTATGAAGCTTTCTTT,CSARNAMDGYEAFF
TRBD2,TRBJ2-1,few,TRBV28,TGTGCCAGCAGGGAGACCGGGACTAGCGGGAGGAATAGGGCCAATGAGCAGTTCTTC,CASRETGTSGRNRANEQFF
-,TRBJ2-3,-,TRBV18,TGTGCCAGCTCTCAAGGGACGGGGGATATAGATACGCAGTATTTT,CASSQGTGDIDTQYF
-,TRBJ2-3,-,TRBV24-1,TGTGCCACCAGTGCCTTCCCCCCTAGACGGGATACGCAGTATTTT,CATSAFPPRRDTQYF
-,TRBJ2-3,-,TRBV7-9,TGTGCCAGCAGCTCGGTAGCGGATACAGATACGCAGTATTTT,CASSSVADTDTQYF
-,TRBJ2-3,-,TRBV28,TGTGCCAGCAGTCCCCCCGAGGGCACAGATACGCAGTATTTT,CASSPPEGTDTQYF
TRBD1,TRBJ1-5,-,TRBV20-1,TGCAGTGCTAGGACAGGGGCCAGCAATCAGCCCCAGCATTTT,CSARTGASNQPQHF
TRBD2,TRBJ2-2,-,TRBV5-1,TGCGCCAGCAGCTTACGACGGGGACTAGCGGGAGGCGACACCGGGGAGCTGTTTTTT,CASSLRRGLAGGDTGELFF
-,TRBJ2-5,-,TRBV24-1,TGTGCCACCAGTGATTTGAAGCAGAACGAACAAGAGACCCAGTACTTC,CATSDLKQNEQETQYF
-,TRBJ2-3,few,TRBV4-3,TGCGCCAGCAGCCTTAGATTACTGATGGATACGCAGTATTTT,CASSLRLLMDTQYF
-,TRBJ2-1,few,TRBV6-5,TGTGCCAGCAGTTACGGCGGAGGGCCCTACAATGAGCAGTTCTTC,CASSYGGGPYNEQFF
TRBD1,TRBJ2-7,-,TRBV9,TGTGCCAGCAGCGGACGACAGGGGCAACACGAGCAGTACTTC,CASSGRQGQHEQYF
-,TRBJ2-3,many,TRBV6-4,TGTGCCAGCAGTGACAGTGAGGGCGGGGCAGATACGCAGTATTTT,CASSDSEGGADTQYF
-,TRBJ2-2,-,TRBV24-1,TGTGCCACCAGTGATTCACAGGGACCCGGGGAGCTGTTTTTT,CATSDSQGPGELFF
TRBD1,TRBJ2-3,-,TRBV11-3,TGTGCCAGCAGCTTAGTCATCGGACAGGGAAAGACAGATACGCAGTATTTT,CASSLVIGQGKTDTQYF
TRBD1,TRBJ2-7,few,TRBV5-5,TGTGCCAGCAGCTTTTGGGACAGGGGACCCTACGAGCAGTACTTC,CASSFWDRGPYEQYF
TRBD1,TRBJ2-5,-,TRBV24-1,TGTGCCACCAGTTCGGACAGGGCTTGGGAGACCCAGTACTTC,CATSSDRAWETQYF